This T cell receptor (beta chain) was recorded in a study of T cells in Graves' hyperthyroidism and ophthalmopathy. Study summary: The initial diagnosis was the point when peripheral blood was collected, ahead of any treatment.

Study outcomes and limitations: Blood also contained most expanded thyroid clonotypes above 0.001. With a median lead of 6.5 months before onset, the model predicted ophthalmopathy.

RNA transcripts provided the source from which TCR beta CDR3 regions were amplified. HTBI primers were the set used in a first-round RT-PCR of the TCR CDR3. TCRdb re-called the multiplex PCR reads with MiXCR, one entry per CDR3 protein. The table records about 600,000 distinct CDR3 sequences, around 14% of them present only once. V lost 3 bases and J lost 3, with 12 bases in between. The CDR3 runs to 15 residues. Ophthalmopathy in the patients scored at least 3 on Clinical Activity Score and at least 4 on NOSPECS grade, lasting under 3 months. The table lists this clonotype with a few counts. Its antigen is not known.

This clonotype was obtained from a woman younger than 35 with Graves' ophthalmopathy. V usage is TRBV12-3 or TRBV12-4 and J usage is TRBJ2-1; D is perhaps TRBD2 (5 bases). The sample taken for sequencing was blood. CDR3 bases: TGTGCCAGCAGTTTTCCCGGGAAGGGCTACAATGAGCAGTTCTTC. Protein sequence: CASSFPGKGYNEQFF.